A selection of T cell receptor beta chains follows, all from one sample in a study of blood T cells in healthy people across ages. TCRdb called the 5' RACE reads again in MiXCR, with one record for every CDR3 protein. The sample lists about 940,000 distinct CDR3 sequences, 45% to 50% seen once, with under 15% in the top ten. The sample comprised blood. These receptors came from a man between 25 and 39 years old in good health. Each CDR3 is given without its conserved first and last residue. Fields, in order: V gene, J gene, clone size, CDR3 length, CDR3 protein. Not all rows give a size; the values are once, few, many and, for expanded clones, a class.

TRBV11-3	TRBJ2-7	few	12	ASSGRDSPYEQY
TRBV27	TRBJ2-3	.	16	ASEGFKEVAGGDDTQY
TRBV7-8	TRBJ1-5	.	12	ASSLGGPSEPQH
TRBV6-5	TRBJ2-5	.	12	ASSSRPVEETQY
TRBV9	TRBJ1-6	few	14	ASSVGPGSGNSPLH
TRBV5-6	TRBJ2-1	few	11	ASSLVGSNEQF
TRBV20-1	TRBJ2-1	.	10	SARVYGNEQF
TRBV29-1	TRBJ2-7	.	13	SVLRDRGPTYEQY
TRBV29-1	TRBJ1-1	few	11	SVVQTGKSEAF
TRBV14	TRBJ1-4	.	13	ASSQDHSQGEKLF
TRBV13	TRBJ2-1	few	13	ASSEGGLAFDEQF
TRBV27	TRBJ2-7	.	13	ASSFSRKSSYEQY